This passage covers 26 T cell receptor beta chains from one sample sequenced in a study of blood T cell repertoires in COVID-19. This table comes from immunoSEQ multiplex PCR, and its TCRdb copy is limited to in-frame clones, with some not included. Among 430,000 or so clones listed, nearly 90% were seen once. Source material: PBMCs or T cells enriched from blood (not recorded which). These receptors were taken from a woman aged 18-29 years who had been exposed to COVID-19.

The sample holds one count of this clone. CDR3 sequence reads: CASSLAPLPASGALEQFF. CDR3 nucleotides: TGTGCCAGCAGCTTAGCACCCCTCCCGGCTAGCGGGGCCCTTGAGCAGTTCTTC. This rearrangement joins TRBV7-2 to TRBJ2-1, with 9 bases that match TRBD2. The CDR3 covers 18 residues. After removal of 0 bases from V and 9 bases from J, the junction contained 15 bases not matched to a gene. Germline CDR1 reads SGHTA; CDR2 reads FQGNSA.

V gene TRBV28 combines with J gene TRBJ2-2; 10 bases line up with TRBD2. V lost 5 bases to trimming and J lost 4 bases; unmatched junction nucleotides: 7. The CDR3 spans 16 residues. CDR1 is MDHEN, CDR2 SYDVKM, per germline. The CDR3 nucleotides are TGTGCCAGCAGTCTTGGACTAGCGGATTCCACCGGGGAGCTGTTTTTT. It yields the protein CASSLGLADSTGELFF.

The chain has TRBV28 and TRBJ2-5, with D possibly matching TRBD2 (5 bases). Per the germline V gene, CDR1 is MDHEN and CDR2 is SYDVKM. CDR3 length: 17 residues. Trimming cost V 2 bases and J 0 bases, with 16 bases left between them. The CDR3 is CASSLTGKVGDQETQYF. The CDR3 DNA follows: TGTGCCAGCAGTTTAACCGGGAAGGTCGGGGACCAAGAGACCCAGTACTTC.

This chain connects TRBV21-1 to TRBJ1-5; the table's D call, TRBD1, was not checked against the DNA. TRBV21-1 is described as a pseudogene. The CDR3 extends over 16 amino acids. CDR3 in DNA: TGTGCCAGCAGCCCAGGGGCAGGGGATAGCAATCAGCCCCAGCATTTT. Protein product: CASSPGAGDSNQPQHF.

The V gene is TRBV2, the J gene TRBJ2-7; the D gene is possibly TRBD2 (5 bases). Germline CDR1 SNHLY, CDR2 FYNNEI. V lost 2 bases, J lost 0 bases, and 11 bases lay in between. The CDR3 contains 15 residues. As DNA, the CDR3 is TGTGCCAGCAGTGAACTAGCCAGCCTCTCCTACGAGCAGTACTTC. It codes for CASSELASLSYEQYF.

This chain links TRBV27 with TRBJ2-1; the match to TRBD1 covers 8 bases. The CDR3 extends over 14 amino acids. Germline trimming cut 4 bases from V and 7 bases from J; bases unmatched to any gene: 6. Germline-derived CDR1 and CDR2 are MNHEY and SMNVEV (reference sequence). The CDR3 loop is CASSWTGQGNEQFF. CDR3 DNA: TGTGCCAGCAGTTGGACAGGGCAAGGTAATGAGCAGTTCTTC.

The chain joins TRBV18 to TRBJ2-3; no clear D gene. Germline loops: CDR1 KGHSH, CDR2 LQKENI. The germline V and J ends were trimmed by 2 bases and 2 bases, with 11 bases remaining between them. CDR3 length equals 15 residues. CDR3 DNA: TGTGCCAGCTCACCAATGAGTCTGAACACAGATACGCAGTATTTT. It translates to CASSPMSLNTDTQYF.

The CDR3 here is CASSPTYQLYEQYF. CDR3 bases: TGTGCCAGCAGCCCAACATATCAACTATACGAGCAGTACTTC. The V gene is TRBV7-2, the J gene TRBJ2-7; unclear D gene. This CDR3 contains 14 residues. The germline V gene encodes CDR1 SGHTA and CDR2 FQGNSA. V was clipped by 5 bases and J by 4 bases, with 15 bases between them. The whole variable domain, remainder taken from reference TRBV7-2 and TRBJ2-7, is GAGVSQSPSNKVTEKGKDVELRCDPISGHTALYWYRQSLGQGLEFLIYFQGNSAPDKSGLPSDRFSAERTGGSVSTLTIQRTQQEDSAVYLCASSPTYQLYEQYFGPGTRLTVT.

The chain couples TRBV27 to TRBJ2-6; the match to TRBD2 covers 8 bases. CDR1 is MNHEY and CDR2 is SMNVEV in the germline V gene (reference sequence). The CDR3 extends over 19 amino acids. V was clipped by 5 bases and J by 2 bases; unmatched bases: 14. The CDR3, as DNA: TGTGCCAGCAGTGGGATGTTTGGACGGGAGGGCACTGGGGCCAACGTCCTGACTTTC. Translating gives CASSGMFGREGTGANVLTF.

The CDR3 reads CSAVESYNEQFF. The DNA for the CDR3 is TGCAGCGCCGTCGAGTCCTACAATGAGCAGTTCTTC. The chain has TRBV29-1 and TRBJ2-1; no definite D call. CDR1 is SQVTM, CDR2 ANQGSEA, per germline. The CDR3 runs 12 residues. Trimming cost V 7 bases and J 1 base, with 8 bases left between them.

This clone has a single count. V gene TRBV20-1 combines with J gene TRBJ1-2; TRBD1 agrees at 7 bases. From germline, CDR1 is DFQATT and CDR2 SNEGSKA (reference sequence). The junction had 16 bases not matched to a gene; V was cut back by 3 bases and J by 3 bases. The CDR3 has 17 amino acids. CDR3 residues: CSASRQGGGLGHYGYTF. CDR3 DNA: TGCAGTGCTAGTAGACAGGGCGGAGGCCTAGGGCACTATGGCTACACCTTC.

This rearrangement joins TRBV2 to TRBJ1-4; 9 nucleotides align to TRBD1. V was clipped by 4 bases and J by 4 bases; unmatched bases: 4. Per the germline V gene, CDR1 is SNHLY and CDR2 is FYNNEI. The CDR3 totals 15 residues. The CDR3 DNA sequence: TGTGCCAGCAGTGTAGGACAGGGGATTAATGAAAAACTGTTTTTT. The encoded protein is CASSVGQGINEKLFF.

The V call is TRBV5-4, the J call TRBJ2-1; 12 nucleotides match TRBD2. The germline V gene encodes CDR1 SGHNT and CDR2 YYREEE (reference sequence). The CDR3 extends over 15 amino acids. The V and J ends lost 4 bases and 4 bases, in that order; junction bases with no gene match: 3. CDR3 sequence reads: CASSDLAGGYNEQFF. DNA of the CDR3: TGTGCCAGCAGCGACCTAGCGGGAGGGTACAATGAGCAGTTCTTC.

This chain links TRBV7-2 with TRBJ1-5, with D perhaps matching TRBD1 (5 bases). The CDR3 is 13 residues long. V dropped 5 bases and J dropped 11 bases, with 16 bases sitting between them. The germline V gene has CDR1 SGHTA and CDR2 FQGNSA. As DNA, the CDR3 is TGTGCCAGCAGCCCAGAGAAGGGCAGGGCCCAGCATTTT. It codes for CASSPEKGRAQHF.

The chain joins TRBV9 to TRBJ1-6; D remains ambiguous. Germline V lookup: CDR1 SGDLS, CDR2 YYNGEE. V was trimmed by 0 bases and J by 9 bases, leaving 7 bases between them. The CDR3 runs 13 residues. CDR3 sequence (DNA): TGTGCCAGCAGCGTAGCGGGGTTTTCACCCCTCCACTTT. It specifies CASSVAGFSPLHF.

This chain links TRBV19 with TRBJ1-5; 7 bases map to TRBD1. The ends lost 6 bases at V and 4 bases at J; junction bases unmatched: 6. There are 14 residues in the CDR3. From germline, CDR1 is LNHDA and CDR2 SQIVND (reference sequence). For the CDR3, the DNA is TGTGCCAGTAGGACACAGGGGTCTAATCAGCCCCAGCATTTT. It encodes CASRTQGSNQPQHF. The whole variable domain, remainder taken from reference TRBV19 and TRBJ1-5, is DGGITQSPKYLFRKEGQNVTLSCEQNLNHDAMYWYRQDPGQGLRLIYYSQIVNDFQKGDIAEGYSVSREKKESFPLTVTSAQKNPTAFYLCASRTQGSNQPQHFGDGTRLSIL.

V is TRBV7-9 and J is TRBJ2-2; tentative D call: TRBD1 (6 bases). The V end lost 2 bases, the J end lost 0 bases, and 13 bases lay between the germline ends. This CDR3 spans 17 amino acids. CDR1 and CDR2 from the germline V gene are SEHNR and FQNEAQ (reference sequence). CDR3 sequence reads: CASSLPSGTTNTGELFF. In nucleotides, the CDR3 is TGTGCCAGCAGCTTACCTTCCGGGACAACGAACACCGGGGAGCTGTTTTTT.

This clone was seen only once. The rearrangement uses TRBV7-3 and TRBJ2-7, with D perhaps TRBD2 (5 bases). Germline V gene data show CDR1 as SGHTA and CDR2 as FQGTGA. Trimming stripped 5 bases from V and 6 bases from J, with 17 bases between. This CDR3 is built from 14 residues. CDR3 in amino acids: CASSRGSSLSEQYF. Here the CDR3 DNA reads TGTGCCAGCAGCAGAGGGAGCTCCCTTAGCGAGCAGTACTTC.

V and J are TRBV4-3 and TRBJ1-5; D may be TRBD1 (5 bases). Germline lookup yields CDR1 LGHNA and CDR2 YSLEER. The CDR3 spans 17 residues. V was clipped by 4 bases and J by 0 bases, with 16 bases between them. CDR3 DNA sequence: TGCGCCAGCAGCCCCCGGGCGGGGACCTATAGCAATCAGCCCCAGCATTTT. Its translation: CASSPRAGTYSNQPQHF.

The V call is TRBV5-4, the J call TRBJ1-2; 9 bases map to TRBD1. The V segment lost 4 bases and the J segment 2 bases; nucleotides outside the gene matches: 6. From germline, CDR1 is SGHNT and CDR2 YYREEE (reference sequence). The CDR3 covers 15 residues. The CDR3 nucleotides read TGTGCCAGCAGCGGAGGGGGACAGGGAAACTATGGCTACACCTTC. This gives the protein CASSGGGQGNYGYTF. Using reference TRBV5-4 and TRBJ1-2 for the parts outside the CDR3, the full variable domain is ETGVTQSPTHLIKTRGQQVTLRCSSQSGHNTVSWYQQALGQGPQFIFQYYREEENGRGNFPPRFSGLQFPNYSSELNVNALELDDSALYLCASSGGGQGNYGYTFGSGTRLTVV.

The chain links TRBV15 to TRBJ2-1; the match to TRBD2 covers 9 bases. V trimming: 1 base; J trimming: 9 bases; junction bases outside the gene matches: 19. The CDR3 sequence is 19 residues long. Germline V CDR1 and CDR2: LNHNV, YYDKDF (reference sequence). CDR3 loop: CATSRARRLADSITGEQFF. The CDR3 DNA reads as TGTGCCACCAGCAGAGCTAGGAGACTAGCGGACTCTATAACGGGTGAGCAGTTCTTC. Using reference TRBV15 and TRBJ2-1 for the parts outside the CDR3, the full variable domain is DAMVIQNPRYQVTQFGKPVTLSCSQTLNHNVMYWYQQKSSQAPKLLFHYYDKDFNNEADTPDNFQSRRPNTSFCFLDIRSPGLGDTAMYLCATSRARRLADSITGEQFFGPGTRLTVL.

The chain joins TRBV20-1 to TRBJ1-6; D might be TRBD1 (5 bases). The CDR3 has 13 amino acids. Trimming removed 3 bases at V and 9 bases at J, with 12 bases between. Germline lookup yields CDR1 DFQATT and CDR2 SNEGSKA (reference sequence). DNA for the CDR3: TGCAGTGCTAGTAGTCAGGGTAGTTCACCCCTCCACTTT. This encodes CSASSQGSSPLHF.

The chain uses TRBV4-1 and TRBJ2-7; 10 bases line up with TRBD2. The V and J ends lost 0 bases and 2 bases, in that order; junction bases with no gene match: 4. This CDR3 comprises 16 residues. Germline loops: CDR1 MGHRA, CDR2 YSYEKL. CDR3 sequence reads: CASSQEGTSVAYEQYF. The CDR3 nucleotides are TGCGCCAGCAGCCAAGAGGGGACTAGCGTAGCCTACGAGCAGTACTTC.

The chain combines TRBV5-1 with TRBJ2-7; D gene unclear. Trimming removed 0 bases at V and 6 bases at J, with 10 bases between. The germline V gene encodes CDR1 SGHRS and CDR2 YFSETQ. This CDR3 has 13 amino acids. The CDR3, as DNA: TGCGCCAGCAGCTTGGCCCCTCATAGCGAGCAGTACTTC. This codes for CASSLAPHSEQYF.

The CDR3 reads CASSRTEAFF. The CDR3 bases are TGTGCCAGCAGTCGCACTGAAGCTTTCTTT. V is TRBV28 and J is TRBJ1-1; no clear D gene. The ends were cut back, 5 bases at V and 4 bases at J, with 2 bases in the middle. Germline V CDR1 and CDR2: MDHEN, SYDVKM. The CDR3 extends over 10 amino acids.

The chain joins TRBV5-1 to TRBJ2-7; TRBD2 matches 7 bases. Germline V gene lookup returns CDR1 SGHRS and CDR2 YFSETQ. The length of the CDR3 is 15 residues. With V trimmed by 1 base and J by 3 bases, 7 bases remained unmatched. The CDR3 reads CASSLRAGVLYEQYF. The CDR3 nucleotides read TGCGCCAGCAGCTTGCGGGCGGGAGTCCTCTACGAGCAGTACTTC.